Below are 3 T cell receptor beta chains sequenced from a single sample in a study of blood T cell repertoires in COVID-19. The data were produced by immunoSEQ multiplex PCR, yet TCRdb's version contains in-frame clones alone and is incomplete. Among 200,000 to 250,000 clones listed, around 83% were seen once. The material sequenced was peripheral blood. These receptors were taken from a man under 40 who had recovered from COVID-19.

The V call is TRBV7-3, the J call TRBJ2-1, with a weak D call TRBD1 (6 bases). Deletions cut 5 bases from V and 1 base from J, with 12 bases between. The CDR3 runs to 15 residues. Germline CDR1 reads SGHTA; CDR2 reads FQGTGA. CDR3 sequence (DNA): TGTGCCAGCAGCCCCCAGGGGCGGTCCTACAATGAGCAGTTCTTC. It is translated as CASSPQGRSYNEQFF.

The chain links TRBV12-3 or TRBV12-4 to TRBJ2-1, with D possibly being TRBD2 (7 bases). With 4 bases removed from V and 9 bases from J, the gap between germline ends came to 10 bases. The CDR3 totals 12 residues. The CDR3, as DNA: TGTGCCAGCAGTTGGGGGGGCACTGAGCAGTTCTTC. Its translation: CASSWGGTEQFF.

J is TRBJ1-1 and V is TRBV5-1; D perhaps matches TRBD1 (5 bases). Germline V gene lookup returns CDR1 SGHRS and CDR2 YFSETQ. The CDR3 runs to 14 residues. V was trimmed by 5 bases and J by 3 bases, leaving 14 bases between them. The CDR3 coding sequence is TGCGCCAGCAGTTTTTCGTGGGGGGACACTGAAGCTTTCTTT. As protein: CASSFSWGDTEAFF.